One sample yielded the 26 T cell receptor beta chains listed below, sequenced in a study of T cell repertoires in ileal Crohn's disease. Profiling relied on immunoSEQ multiplex PCR, and the TCRdb table lists in-frame clones only, not all of them. Of about 14,000 clones in the sample, approximately 78% were seen once. Sequenced material: ileal tissue. The origin of the receptors is an adult with Crohn's disease.

This clone was seen more than once but under ten times. The chain has TRBV2 and TRBJ1-1, with TRBD1 matching 7 bases. After removal of 3 bases from V and 6 bases from J, the junction contained 10 bases not matched to a gene. Germline V gene sequence: CDR1 SNHLY, CDR2 FYNNEI. The CDR3 has 15 residues. Written as DNA, the CDR3 is TGTGCCAGCAGTGACTTTGGAGGGGGCTTCGCTGAAGCTTTCTTT. Translation gives CASSDFGGGFAEAFF. Full variable domain (remainder filled in from reference TRBV2 and TRBJ1-1): EPEVTQTPSHQVTQMGQEVILRCVPISNHLYFYWYRQILGQKVEFLVSFYNNEISEKSEIFDDQFSVERPDGSNFTLKIRSTKLEDSAMYFCASSDFGGGFAEAFFGQGTRLTVV.

This sequence joins TRBV18 and TRBJ2-7, with D perhaps matching TRBD2 (7 bases). Trimming removed 0 bases from V and 3 bases from J, with 18 bases in between. Germline CDR1 and CDR2: KGHSH and LQKENI. This CDR3 is 17 amino acids long. For the CDR3, the DNA is TGTGCCAGCTCACCACCGGCTTATACGGGGGGCTACTACGAGCAGTACTTC. Protein: CASSPPAYTGGYYEQYF.

In this sample, this clone is medium-sized. The chain recombines TRBV11-2 with TRBJ1-6; TRBD1 matches 9 bases. The germline gives CDR1 SGHAT, CDR2 FQNNGV. The J segment lost 0 bases and the V segment lost 7 bases, leaving 13 bases of the junction unmatched. The CDR3 covers 19 residues. CDR3 coding DNA: TGTGCCAGCAAGACGGGACAGGGAACAGAGAGCTCCTATAATTCACCCCTCCACTTT. It encodes CASKTGQGTESSYNSPLHF. The whole variable domain, remainder taken from reference TRBV11-2 and TRBJ1-6, is EAGVAQSPRYKIIEKRQSVAFWCNPISGHATLYWYQQILGQGPKLLIQFQNNGVVDDSQLPKDRFSAERLKGVDSTLKIQPAKLEDSAVYLCASKTGQGTESSYNSPLHFGNGTRLTVT.

V usage is TRBV6-1 and J usage is TRBJ2-5; D is perhaps TRBD2 (6 bases). The V end was cut by 4 bases, the J end by 3 bases, with 12 bases between. The CDR3 consists of 14 residues. Germline CDR1 MNHNS, CDR2 SASEGT. Here the CDR3 DNA reads TGTGCCAGCAGTGCCTCCGGGGGTGAAGAGACCCAGTACTTC. Translation: CASSASGGEETQYF.

This sequence joins TRBV19 and TRBJ2-3; weak D call: TRBD1 (6 bases). Germline CDR1 is LNHDA and CDR2 is SQIVND (reference sequence). V was cut by 1 base and J by 0 bases, with 8 bases left in between. The CDR3 length is 15 residues. This chain's CDR3 is CASSIGGGSTDTQYF. Here the CDR3 DNA reads TGTGCCAGTAGTATAGGAGGGGGTAGCACAGATACGCAGTATTTT.

Sample share makes this clone medium-sized (0.01 to 0.1%). This chain links TRBV4-1 with TRBJ1-1; D is unclear. This CDR3 is built from 17 residues. Trimming removed 1 base at V and 3 bases at J, with 18 bases between. The V gene's germline CDR1 is MGHRA and CDR2 YSYEKL. The CDR3 loop is CASSQGFPDLVYTEAFF. Here the CDR3 DNA reads TGCGCCAGCAGCCAAGGTTTCCCAGATCTTGTGTACACTGAAGCTTTCTTT.

In DNA, the CDR3 is TGTGCCACGGTACTACCGGACAGCTCCTACGAGCAGTACTTC. Protein sequence: CATVLPDSSYEQYF. This chain connects TRBV2 to TRBJ2-7; possibly TRBD1 for D (6 bases). Germline V gives CDR1 SNHLY, CDR2 FYNNEI. This CDR3 has 14 amino acids. Trimming took 10 bases from V and 0 from J, leaving 16 bases between them.

V gene TRBV4-1 combines with J gene TRBJ2-1, with 10 positions matching TRBD2. CDR1 is MGHRA and CDR2 is YSYEKL in the germline V gene. J lost 5 bases, V lost 4 bases, and 8 bases had no gene match. CDR3 size: 16 residues. CDR3: CASSPLAGASHNEQFF. Here the CDR3 DNA reads TGCGCCAGCAGCCCGCTAGCGGGGGCCTCTCACAATGAGCAGTTCTTC.

This clone showed up just a few times. This rearrangement joins TRBV20-1 to TRBJ1-1; D ambiguous. With 3 bases removed from V and 3 bases from J, the gap between germline ends came to 5 bases. The CDR3 is 11 residues long. Germline values: CDR1 DFQATT, CDR2 SNEGSKA (reference sequence). The CDR3 region is CSAREYTEAFF. The CDR3 DNA reads TGCAGTGCTAGGGAGTACACTGAAGCTTTCTTT.

The CDR3 here is CASSPGARTNTGELFF. CDR3 in DNA: TGTGCCAGTAGCCCGGGAGCCCGGACGAACACCGGGGAGCTGTTTTTT. The rearrangement joins TRBV19 to TRBJ2-2; TRBD2 might be the D (6 bases). The V end lost 6 bases, the J end lost 0 bases, and 14 bases lay between the germline ends. Germline CDR1 and CDR2: LNHDA and SQIVND (reference sequence). The CDR3 covers 16 residues.

The chain carries TRBV6-1 and TRBJ1-5, with TRBD1 matching 8 bases. Per the germline V gene, CDR1 is MNHNS and CDR2 is SASEGT. The CDR3 loop spans 14 amino acids. With 6 bases clipped from V and 1 base from J, the junction kept 2 bases outside the gene matches. The CDR3 DNA follows: TGTGCCAGCAGACGGACAGGGAGCAATCAGCCCCAGCATTTT. It codes for CASRRTGSNQPQHF.

V usage is TRBV7-2 and J usage is TRBJ2-2; D is unclear. CDR3 length: 15 residues. The V gene's germline CDR1 is SGHTA and CDR2 FQGNSA. Between the trimmed V and J ends, which lost 2 bases and 3 bases, there was a span of 10 bases. CDR3 amino acids: CASSLSDFYTGELFF. The CDR3 DNA reads TGTGCCAGCAGCTTAAGTGACTTCTACACCGGGGAGCTGTTTTTT. The variable domain in full, with the rest retrieved from reference TRBV7-2 and TRBJ2-2, is GAGVSQSPSNKVTEKGKDVELRCDPISGHTALYWYRQSLGQGLEFLIYFQGNSAPDKSGLPSDRFSAERTGGSVSTLTIQRTQQEDSAVYLCASSLSDFYTGELFFGEGSRLTVL.

The genes are TRBV28 and TRBJ2-7; 9 bases line up with TRBD2. Per germline, CDR1 MDHEN and CDR2 SYDVKM. CDR3 length: 15 residues. V shed 6 bases and J 0 bases; nucleotides not matched to a gene: 6. In nucleotides, the CDR3 is TGTGCCAGCAGCCCTAGCGGGGACAGCTCCTACGAGCAGTACTTC. The encoded protein is CASSPSGDSSYEQYF.

The chain recombines TRBV7-9 with TRBJ2-2; 8 nucleotides agree with TRBD1. The germline V gene encodes CDR1 SEHNR and CDR2 FQNEAQ (reference sequence). The CDR3 has 17 amino acids. V lost 1 base to trimming and J lost 0 bases; unmatched junction nucleotides: 4. This CDR3 is CASSLGDRPPNTGELFF. The CDR3 coding sequence is TGTGCCAGCAGCTTAGGGGACAGGCCACCGAACACCGGGGAGCTGTTTTTT.

The CDR3 sequence is CASSLKGGGGSPLHF. In DNA, the CDR3 is TGTGCCAGCAGTCTCAAGGGAGGAGGTGGTTCACCCCTCCACTTT. This sequence joins TRBV28 and TRBJ1-6; D not resolved. V gave up 5 bases and J gave up 9 bases, with 17 bases separating them. Germline lookup yields CDR1 MDHEN and CDR2 SYDVKM. The CDR3 contains 15 residues.

The chain uses TRBV6-4 and TRBJ2-1, with TRBD2 identical over 13 bases. The trim removed 3 bases at V and 8 bases at J, leaving 1 base unmatched. CDR3 size: 14 residues. Germline-derived CDR1 and CDR2 are MRHNA and SNTAGT. CDR3 DNA: TGTGCCAGCAGTGAAGGGACTAGCGGGGATGAGCAGTTCTTC. Protein product: CASSEGTSGDEQFF.

This chain connects TRBV2 to TRBJ2-7, with D possibly matching TRBD2 (6 bases). V shed 7 bases and J shed 7 bases, with 17 bases lying between them. There are 13 residues in the CDR3. The germline gives CDR1 SNHLY, CDR2 FYNNEI. In DNA form, the CDR3 reads TGTGCCAGCAACGGTCGCGGGGCGGAAGAGCAGTACTTC. This gives the protein CASNGRGAEEQYF.

The rearrangement uses TRBV19 and TRBJ1-3; D call uncertain. Germline V gene data show CDR1 as LNHDA and CDR2 as SQIVND (reference sequence). The CDR3 runs to 17 residues. V lost 5 bases and J 0 bases, leaving 17 bases between the germline ends. The chain's CDR3 is CASSLYRGSFSGNTIYF. For the CDR3, the DNA is TGTGCCAGTAGTCTTTACCGGGGTTCGTTCTCTGGAAACACCATATATTTT.

This clone appeared a few times. This sequence joins TRBV4-1 and TRBJ1-4, with D hard to call. The CDR3 totals 15 residues. The V gene's germline CDR1 is MGHRA and CDR2 YSYEKL. Trimming pared 2 bases from V and 3 bases from J, leaving 10 bases between. CDR3 sequence reads: CASSQFSEANEKLFF. The CDR3 nucleotides read TGCGCCAGCAGCCAATTTAGTGAGGCTAATGAAAAACTGTTTTTT.

In its sample, this clone was seen a few times. The V call is TRBV18, the J call TRBJ2-7, with 9 nucleotides matching TRBD1. The germline gives CDR1 KGHSH, CDR2 LQKENI. This CDR3 contains 15 residues. V shed 2 bases, J shed 2 bases, and the junction held 4 bases outside the gene matches. The CDR3 loop reads CASSPGRTGAYEQYF. DNA for the CDR3: TGTGCCAGCTCACCAGGAAGGACAGGGGCCTACGAGCAGTACTTC.

This sequence joins TRBV7-8 and TRBJ1-4, with TRBD1 matching over 9 bases. This CDR3 is built from 15 residues. The J segment lost 4 bases and the V segment lost 2 bases, leaving 2 bases of the junction unmatched. The germline V gene has CDR1 SGHVS and CDR2 FQNEAQ. Written as DNA, the CDR3 is TGTGCCAGCAGCTTAAGGACAGGGGTTAATGAAAAACTGTTTTTT. Translation: CASSLRTGVNEKLFF.

The V gene is TRBV28, the J gene TRBJ1-5; 9 bases are a match to TRBD1. V shed 6 bases and J 6 bases; nucleotides not matched to a gene: 12. The CDR3 is made up of 16 amino acids. CDR1 and CDR2 (germline): MDHEN, SYDVKM. In DNA form, the CDR3 reads TGTGCCAGCAGGCAGCCGGGACAGGGCGCGAGTCAGCCCCAGCATTTT. It is translated as CASRQPGQGASQPQHF.

The chain employs TRBV9 and TRBJ1-2; TRBD1 aligns across 8 bases. The CDR3 sequence is 14 residues long. The germline V gene encodes CDR1 SGDLS and CDR2 YYNGEE. V shed 4 bases, J shed 3 bases, and the junction held 5 bases outside the gene matches. CDR3 loop: CASSPTGVDYGYTF. CDR3 coding DNA: TGTGCCAGCAGCCCGACAGGGGTGGACTATGGCTACACCTTC.

The chain links TRBV19 to TRBJ2-6; 10 nucleotides agree with TRBD1. Germline assignment: CDR1 LNHDA and CDR2 SQIVND (reference sequence). V lost 5 bases to trimming and J lost 1 base; unmatched junction nucleotides: 5. The CDR3 has 17 residues. CDR3 sequence (DNA): TGTGCCAGTAGTCCCAGGGACAGGGGTTCTGGGGCCAACGTCCTGACTTTC. Translation: CASSPRDRGSGANVLTF.

The rearrangement joins TRBV7-2 to TRBJ1-5; 7 bases line up with TRBD1. This CDR3 is built from 15 residues. The junction had 11 bases not matched to a gene; V was cut back by 5 bases and J by 7 bases. CDR1 is SGHTA, CDR2 FQGNSA, per germline. CDR3 DNA: TGTGCCAGCAGCCCACGGGGGACAGTAAGGCAGCCCCAGCATTTT. It codes for CASSPRGTVRQPQHF.

The chain recombines TRBV20-1 with TRBJ2-1; 7 positions match TRBD2. Trimming removed 3 bases from V and 10 bases from J; junction bases left unmatched: 3. Per the germline V gene, CDR1 is DFQATT and CDR2 is SNEGSKA (reference sequence). The CDR3 length is 11 residues. The CDR3 DNA is TGCAGTGCTAGCTCAGCGGGAGAGCAGTTCTTC. It encodes CSASSAGEQFF.